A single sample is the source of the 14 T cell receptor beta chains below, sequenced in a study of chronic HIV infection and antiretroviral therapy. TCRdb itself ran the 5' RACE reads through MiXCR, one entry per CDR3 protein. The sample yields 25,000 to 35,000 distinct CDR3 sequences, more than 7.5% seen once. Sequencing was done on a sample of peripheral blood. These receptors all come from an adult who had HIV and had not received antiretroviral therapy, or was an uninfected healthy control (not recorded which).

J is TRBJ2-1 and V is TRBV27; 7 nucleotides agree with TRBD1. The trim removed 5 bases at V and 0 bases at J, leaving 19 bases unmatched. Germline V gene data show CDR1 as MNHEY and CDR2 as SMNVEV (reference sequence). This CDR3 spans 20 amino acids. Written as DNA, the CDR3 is TGTGCCAGCAGTCCACCCGGCCGGACAGGCCTCCACAGCTCCTACAATGAGCAGTTCTTC. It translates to CASSPPGRTGLHSSYNEQFF.

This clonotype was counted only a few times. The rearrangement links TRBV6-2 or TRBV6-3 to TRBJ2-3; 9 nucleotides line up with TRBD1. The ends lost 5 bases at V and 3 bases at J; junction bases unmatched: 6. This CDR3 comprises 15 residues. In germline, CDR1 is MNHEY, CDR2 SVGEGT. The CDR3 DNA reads TGTGCCAGCAGTAAAACAGGGGGCAGGACAGATACGCAGTATTTT. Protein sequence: CASSKTGGRTDTQYF.

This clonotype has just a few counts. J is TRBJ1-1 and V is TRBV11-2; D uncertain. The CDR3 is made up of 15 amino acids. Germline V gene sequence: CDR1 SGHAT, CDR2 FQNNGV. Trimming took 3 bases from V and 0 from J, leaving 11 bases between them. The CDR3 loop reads CASSFYSGMNTEAFF. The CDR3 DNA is TGTGCCAGCAGCTTTTACAGCGGGATGAACACTGAAGCTTTCTTT.

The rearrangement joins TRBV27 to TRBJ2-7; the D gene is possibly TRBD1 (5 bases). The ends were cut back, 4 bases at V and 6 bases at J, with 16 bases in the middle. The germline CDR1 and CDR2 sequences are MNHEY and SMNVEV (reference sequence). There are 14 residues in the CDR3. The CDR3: CASSWEPRVAEQYF. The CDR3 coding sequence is TGTGCCAGCAGTTGGGAACCCAGGGTAGCCGAGCAGTACTTC.

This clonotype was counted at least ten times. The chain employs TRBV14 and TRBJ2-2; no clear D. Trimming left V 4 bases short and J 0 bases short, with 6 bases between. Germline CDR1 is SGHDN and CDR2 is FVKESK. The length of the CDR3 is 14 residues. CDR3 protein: CASSRNANTGELFF. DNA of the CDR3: TGTGCCAGCAGCCGAAATGCGAACACCGGGGAGCTGTTTTTT. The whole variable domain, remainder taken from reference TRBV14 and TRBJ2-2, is EAGVTQFPSHSVIEKGQTVTLRCDPISGHDNLYWYRRVMGKEIKFLLHFVKESKQDESGMPNNRFLAERTGGTYSTLKVQPAELEDSGVYFCASSRNANTGELFFGEGSRLTVL.

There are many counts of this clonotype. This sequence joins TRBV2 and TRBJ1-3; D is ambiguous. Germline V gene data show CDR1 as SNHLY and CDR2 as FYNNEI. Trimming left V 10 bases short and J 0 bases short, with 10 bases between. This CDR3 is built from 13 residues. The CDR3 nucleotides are TGTGCCACCATACAAAGCTCTGGAAACACCATATATTTT. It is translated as CATIQSSGNTIYF.

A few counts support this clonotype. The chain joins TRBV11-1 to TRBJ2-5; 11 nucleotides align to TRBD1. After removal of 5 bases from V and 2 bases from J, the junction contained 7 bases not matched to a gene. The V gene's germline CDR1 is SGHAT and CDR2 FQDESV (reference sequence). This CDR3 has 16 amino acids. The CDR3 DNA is TGTGCCAGCAGCACTGGGACAGGGGGGCGTCAAGAGACCCAGTACTTC. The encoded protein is CASSTGTGGRQETQYF.

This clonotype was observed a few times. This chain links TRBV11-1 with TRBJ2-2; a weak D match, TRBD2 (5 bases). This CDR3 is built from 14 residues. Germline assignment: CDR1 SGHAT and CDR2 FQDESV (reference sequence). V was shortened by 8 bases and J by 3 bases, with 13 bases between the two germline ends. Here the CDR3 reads CASGGRGDTGELFF. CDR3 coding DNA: TGTGCCAGCGGCGGCCGGGGTGACACCGGGGAGCTGTTTTTT.

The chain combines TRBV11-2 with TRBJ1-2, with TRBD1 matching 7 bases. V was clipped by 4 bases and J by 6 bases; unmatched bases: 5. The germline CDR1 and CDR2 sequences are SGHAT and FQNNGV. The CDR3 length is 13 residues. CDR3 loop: CASSSDRRNGYTF. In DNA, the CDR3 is TGTGCCAGCAGCTCGGACAGGAGGAATGGCTACACCTTC.

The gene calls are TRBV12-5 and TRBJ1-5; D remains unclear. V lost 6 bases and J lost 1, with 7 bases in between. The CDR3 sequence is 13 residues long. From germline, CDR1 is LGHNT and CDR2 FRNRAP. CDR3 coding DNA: TGTGCTAGTGGGCCGGGGAGCAATCAGCCCCAGCATTTT. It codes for CASGPGSNQPQHF.

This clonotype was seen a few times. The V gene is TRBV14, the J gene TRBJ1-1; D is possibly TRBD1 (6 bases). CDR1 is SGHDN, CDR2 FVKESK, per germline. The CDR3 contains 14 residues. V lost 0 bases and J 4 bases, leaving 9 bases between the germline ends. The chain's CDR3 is CASSQDRGGTEAFF. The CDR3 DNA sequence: TGTGCCAGCAGCCAAGATAGGGGGGGCACTGAAGCTTTCTTT.

In DNA, the CDR3 is TGCAGCGTTGAAGATATAGCGGGGTACGACAATGAGCAGTTCTTC. Translating it yields CSVEDIAGYDNEQFF. V usage is TRBV29-1 and J usage is TRBJ2-1; TRBD2 matches 8 bases. The germline V gene encodes CDR1 SQVTM and CDR2 ANQGSEA. V was pared by 0 bases and J by 5 bases, with 6 bases of the junction left unmatched. This CDR3 comprises 15 residues.

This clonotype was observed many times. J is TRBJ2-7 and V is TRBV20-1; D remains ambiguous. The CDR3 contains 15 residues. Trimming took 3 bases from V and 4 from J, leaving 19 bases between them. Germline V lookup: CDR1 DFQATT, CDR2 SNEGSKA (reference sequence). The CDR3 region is CSASGEYSAPYEQYF. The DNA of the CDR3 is TGCAGTGCTAGCGGCGAGTATTCGGCCCCATACGAGCAGTACTTC.

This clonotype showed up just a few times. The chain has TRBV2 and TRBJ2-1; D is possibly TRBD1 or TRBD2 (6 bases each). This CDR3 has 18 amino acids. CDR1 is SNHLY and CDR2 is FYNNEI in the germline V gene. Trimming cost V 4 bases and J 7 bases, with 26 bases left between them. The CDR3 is CASSAVPTGASVMNEQFF. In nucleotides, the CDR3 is TGTGCCAGCAGTGCCGTCCCGACAGGCGCTAGCGTAATGAATGAGCAGTTCTTC.